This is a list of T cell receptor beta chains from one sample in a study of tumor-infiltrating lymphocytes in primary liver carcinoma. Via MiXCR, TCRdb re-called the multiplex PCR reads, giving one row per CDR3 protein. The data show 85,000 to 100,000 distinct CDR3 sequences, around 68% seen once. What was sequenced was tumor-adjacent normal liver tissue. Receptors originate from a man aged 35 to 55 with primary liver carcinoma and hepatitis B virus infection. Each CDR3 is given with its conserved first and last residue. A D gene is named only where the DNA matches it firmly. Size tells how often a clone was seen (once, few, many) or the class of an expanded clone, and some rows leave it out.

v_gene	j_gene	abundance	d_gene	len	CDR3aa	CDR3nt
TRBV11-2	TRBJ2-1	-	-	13	CACNLEVGAEQFF	TGTGCCTGCAACTTAGAGGTGGGAGCCGAGCAGTTCTTC
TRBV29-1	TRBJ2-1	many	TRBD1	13	CSGYRGNRDEQFF	TGCAGCGGTTACAGGGGGAATAGGGATGAGCAGTTCTTC
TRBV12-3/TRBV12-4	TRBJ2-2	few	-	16	CAGGGTRPKNIGELFF	TGTGCCGGGGGCGGGACACGTCCAAAGAACATCGGGGAGCTGTTTTTT
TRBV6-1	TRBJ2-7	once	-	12	CACRHETYEQYF	TGTGCCTGCAGGCACGAAACCTACGAGCAGTACTTC
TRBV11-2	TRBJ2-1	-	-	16	CASSWARGRDDNEQLF	TGTGCCAGCAGCTGGGCTAGGGGGAGGGACGACAATGAGCAGCTCTTC
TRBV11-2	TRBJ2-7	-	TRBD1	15	CASSSTGDRRYYQYF	TGTGCCAGTAGCTCTACAGGGGACCGGAGGTACTACCAGTACTTC
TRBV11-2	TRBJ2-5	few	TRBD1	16	CTSSLGLTGDGETQYF	TGTACCAGCAGCTTAGGCCTGACAGGGGACGGAGAGACCCAATACTTC
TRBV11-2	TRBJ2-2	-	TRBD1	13	CATGQGKTGGQFF	TGTGCCACGGGACAGGGGAAGACCGGGGGGCAGTTTTTT
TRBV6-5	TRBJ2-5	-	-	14	CASSFLAGAETQYF	TGTGCCAGCAGTTTCCTGGCGGGTGCAGAGACCCAGTACTTC
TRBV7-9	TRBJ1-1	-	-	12	CASNLAATEAFF	TGTGCCAGCAACTTAGCGGCGACTGAAGCTTTCTTT
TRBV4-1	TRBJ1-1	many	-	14	CASSRVRANTEAFF	TGCGCCAGCAGCCGGGTCAGGGCGAACACTGAAGCTTTCTTT
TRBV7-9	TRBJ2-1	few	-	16	CASSSTAGPVVNEQFF	TGTGCCAGCAGCTCGACCGCCGGCCCCGTGGTGAATGAGCAGTTCTTC
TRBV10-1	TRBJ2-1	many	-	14	CASSERGMINEQFF	TGCGCCAGCAGTGAACGCGGGATGATTAATGAGCAGTTCTTC
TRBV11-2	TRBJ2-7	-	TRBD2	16	CDSKAWAAGIHYEQYF	TGTGACAGCAAAGCGTGGGCAGCGGGAATACACTACGAGCAGTACTTC
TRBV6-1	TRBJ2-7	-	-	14	CASSERNRAYEQYF	TGTGCCAGCAGTGAACGAAATAGGGCCTACGAGCAGTATTTC
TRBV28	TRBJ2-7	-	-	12	CATLDHRSEQYF	TGTGCCACCTTAGACCACAGGAGCGAGCAGTACTTC
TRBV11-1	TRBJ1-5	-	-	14	CVSSRTVTNQPQHF	TGTGTCAGCAGCAGGACAGTTACGAATCAGCCCCAGCATTTT
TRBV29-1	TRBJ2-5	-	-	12	CSVTEGREIQYF	TGCAGCGTTACGGAAGGGAGAGAGATCCAGTACTTC
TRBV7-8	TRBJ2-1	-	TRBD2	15	CASSKRGLADDEQFF	TGTGCCAGCAGCAAAAGAGGACTAGCTGACGATGAGCAGTTCTTC
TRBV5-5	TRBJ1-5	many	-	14	CASGWGGPNQPQHF	TGTGCCAGCGGATGGGGGGGGCCCAATCAGCCCCAGCATTTT
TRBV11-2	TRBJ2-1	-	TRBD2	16	CGSSLDIGLAMREQFF	TGTGGTAGCAGCTTGGATATCGGACTAGCCATGCGTGAGCAGTTCTTC
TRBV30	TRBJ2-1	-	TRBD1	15	CAWSEAGTGWNEQFF	TGTGCCTGGAGCGAAGCCGGGACAGGGTGGAATGAGCAGTTCTTC
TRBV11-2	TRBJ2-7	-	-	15	CASILGGTLPNEQYF	TGTGCTAGCATCCTCGGCGGGACTCTACCCAACGAGCAGTACTTC
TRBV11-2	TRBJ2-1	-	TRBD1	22	CASSLSYRGPVRQVRSYNEQLF	TGTGCCAGCAGCCTCTCCTACAGGGGTCCCGTGAGACAGGTTCGCTCCTACAATGAGCAGCTCTTC
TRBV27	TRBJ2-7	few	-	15	CASSYTGQLSYEQYF	TGTGCCAGCAGTTACACGGGACAACTCTCCTACGAGCAGTACTTC
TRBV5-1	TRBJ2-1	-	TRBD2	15	CASSLGGTNLNEQFF	TGCGCCAGCAGCTTGGGGGGGACTAACCTTAATGAGCAGTTCTTC
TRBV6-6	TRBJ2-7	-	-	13	CASNGRGSYEQYF	TGTGCCAGCAATGGACGAGGCTCCTACGAGCAGTACTTC
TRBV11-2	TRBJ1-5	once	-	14	CASSRWGGNQPQHF	TGTGCCAGCAGCAGGTGGGGGGGCAATCAGCCCCAGCATTTT
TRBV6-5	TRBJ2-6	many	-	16	CASSYSEGLGANVLTF	TGTGCCAGCAGTTACTCCGAGGGTCTTGGGGCCAACGTCCTGACTTTC
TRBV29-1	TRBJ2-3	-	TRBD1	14	CSVDPGQGTDTQHF	TGCAGCGTTGATCCGGGACAGGGAACAGATACGCAGCATTTC
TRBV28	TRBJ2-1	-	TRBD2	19	CASTIQGTSERGLGNEQFF	TGTGCCAGCACCATTCAAGGGACTAGCGAGAGAGGTTTGGGGAATGAGCAGTTCTTC
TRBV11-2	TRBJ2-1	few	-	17	CTSSLEVGAGPYNEQFF	TGTACTAGCAGCTTAGAGGTGGGGGCAGGGCCCTACAATGAGCAGTTCTTC
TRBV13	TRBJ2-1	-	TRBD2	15	CAGSRTSGSGDERFF	TGTGCCGGCAGCAGGACTAGCGGGAGTGGAGATGAGCGGTTCTTC
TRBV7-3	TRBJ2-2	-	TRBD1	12	CADRGLGGELFF	TGTGCCGACAGGGGACTTGGCGGGGAGCTGTTTTTT
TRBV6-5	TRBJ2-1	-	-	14	CTGSSLASYNVQFF	TGTACCGGCAGTTCACTAGCTTCCTACAATGTGCAGTTCTTC
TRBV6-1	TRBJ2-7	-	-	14	CTSSSQGIEYEQYF	TGTACCAGCTCCTCTCAGGGGATAGAGTACGAGCAGTACTTC
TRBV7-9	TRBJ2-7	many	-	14	CASSPGRTSYEQYF	TGTGCCAGCAGCCCTGGACGGACCTCCTACGAGCAGTACTTC
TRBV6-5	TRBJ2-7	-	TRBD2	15	CASSWTSGSKYVQYF	TGTGCCAGCAGTTGGACTAGCGGGTCTAAGTACGTGCAGTACTTC